The 25 T cell receptor beta chains below come from one sample, sequenced in a study of human T cells and chemical hapten exposure. TCRdb called the RACE reads again in MiXCR, with one record for every CDR3 protein. The data contain just over 350,000 distinct CDR3 sequences, under 6.5% of them singletons. Sample time point: patch test 2, 6 weeks after DPC sensitization. Documented treatment: therapeutic diphenylcyclopropenone sensitization with weekly scalp DPC. The source was whole blood, collected in connection with sensitization to the hapten diphenylcyclopropenone (DPC). The receptors derive from a woman between 18 and 29 years old with alopecia areata. Some clones in this sample may be carry-over from other donors' samples.

The V and J genes are TRBV5-1 and TRBJ2-5, with a tentative D call TRBD1 (5 bases). CDR3 size: 14 residues. The V gene lost 0 bases and the J gene lost 5 bases, with 11 bases spanning the gap. The germline CDR1 and CDR2 sequences are SGHRS and YFSETQ. Here the CDR3 DNA reads TGCGCCAGCAGCTTGGTGTCAGGGAAGGAGACCCAGTACTTC. Translating it yields CASSLVSGKETQYF.

This clonotype was detected only a few times. This chain connects TRBV4-1 to TRBJ1-2, with a possible D match to TRBD1 (6 bases). Germline CDR1 MGHRA, CDR2 YSYEKL. The CDR3 loop spans 14 amino acids. V lost 1 base to trimming and J lost 13 bases, with 19 bases between them. CDR3 nucleotide sequence: TGCGCCAGCAGCCAAGTAGGAGGACAGCCGGGAGGCACCTTC. Translation: CASSQVGGQPGGTF.

This rearrangement joins TRBV20-1 to TRBJ1-2; D may be TRBD1 (6 bases). The CDR3 is 15 amino acids. V shed 8 bases and J shed 0 bases, with 19 bases lying between them. CDR1 is DFQATT, CDR2 SNEGSKA, per germline (reference sequence). The CDR3 reads CSPSFGTRANYGYTF. The CDR3 DNA is TGCAGTCCGTCTTTCGGGACAAGGGCTAACTATGGCTACACCTTC.

The chain links TRBV6-5 to TRBJ2-1; 11 positions agree with TRBD2. V gave up 9 bases and J gave up 5 bases; unmatched junction bases: 15. Germline V gene data show CDR1 as MNHEY and CDR2 as SVGAGI. CDR3 length equals 17 residues. The DNA of the CDR3 is TGTGCCAGACCCGATTATCGTAGCGGGGGGGCAGACAATGAGCAGTTCTTC. As protein: CARPDYRSGGADNEQFF.

In this sample, this clonotype turned up a few times. The V and J genes are TRBV7-2 and TRBJ2-5; D possibly corresponds to TRBD1 (5 bases). Trimming took 3 bases from V and 5 from J, leaving 13 bases between them. CDR1 is SGHTA and CDR2 is FQGNSA in the germline V gene. The CDR3 runs 14 residues. CDR3 nucleotide sequence: TGTGCCAGCAGCTTCAGCCAGGGTCAGGAGACCCAGTACTTC. Translating it yields CASSFSQGQETQYF.

This clonotype was seen ten or more times. The V and J genes are TRBV28 and TRBJ2-7, with TRBD1 as a possible D gene (5 bases). CDR3 length: 12 amino acids. Germline CDR1 reads MDHEN; CDR2 reads SYDVKM. V was cut by 7 bases and J by 7 bases, with 14 bases left in between. CDR3 amino acids: CASTQRGREQYF. The DNA of the CDR3 is TGTGCCAGCACCCAAAGGGGCCGAGAGCAGTACTTC.

The gene calls are TRBV18 and TRBJ2-7; no definite D call. CDR1 is KGHSH, CDR2 LQKENI, per germline. CDR3 length equals 14 residues. V lost 6 bases to trimming and J lost 5 bases, with 17 bases between them. The CDR3 region has the DNA TGTGCCAGCTCTATGGCCTCGCCAGGCCACGAGCAGTACTTC. Translated: CASSMASPGHEQYF.

For this clonotype: Here the CDR3 omits its conserved ending phenylalanine or tryptophan, so a read error is the likely source. The limits of the CDR3 on the DNA are not certain, so only TCRdb's listed CDR3 is given. This chain's CDR3 is CASSSQGLI. The chain links TRBV12-3 or TRBV12-4 to TRBJ2-5; the D call of TRBD1 is as the table states it, not checked on the DNA. The CDR3 spans 9 residues, counting both ends.

This clonotype was seen more than once but under ten times. The rearrangement joins TRBV20-1 to TRBJ2-5, with D uncertain. The CDR3 has 17 residues. The V gene lost 3 bases and the J gene lost 5 bases, with 25 bases spanning the gap. From germline, CDR1 is DFQATT and CDR2 SNEGSKA (reference sequence). CDR3 DNA: TGCAGTGCTAGCCCCATCCCGGCGGCTAGTAAGTTGGAGACCCAGTACTTC. It encodes CSASPIPAASKLETQYF.

This clonotype was counted between two and nine times. V usage is TRBV13 and J usage is TRBJ1-4, with D unresolved. Looked up from germline, CDR1 is PRHDT and CDR2 is FYEKMQ (reference sequence). The CDR3 is 13 amino acids. V lost 2 bases to trimming and J lost 8 bases, with 9 bases between them. The CDR3 nucleotides are TGTGCCAGCAGCTTACTAAGTGGGGAAAAACTGTTTTTT. Amino acid sequence: CASSLLSGEKLFF.

This chain links TRBV27 with TRBJ2-5, with no clear D. V shed 3 bases and J shed 1 base, with 6 bases lying between them. The CDR3 contains 13 residues. Germline V CDR1 and CDR2: MNHEY, SMNVEV (reference sequence). This CDR3 is CASSFQIQETQYF. The CDR3 coding sequence is TGTGCCAGCAGTTTCCAGATCCAAGAGACCCAGTACTTC.

This clonotype was seen repeatedly, ten times or more. This rearrangement joins TRBV20-1 to TRBJ2-7, with a possible D match to TRBD1 (5 bases). Per germline, CDR1 DFQATT and CDR2 SNEGSKA (reference sequence). CDR3 length: 16 residues. Trimming stripped 0 bases from V and 2 bases from J, with 17 bases between. The CDR3 here is CSAREATGRSPYEQYF. The CDR3 DNA follows: TGCAGTGCTAGAGAGGCAACAGGACGGAGCCCCTACGAGCAGTACTTC.

This clonotype showed up many times. The rearrangement links TRBV28 to TRBJ1-1; D is undetermined. The CDR3 sequence is 15 residues long. V was trimmed by 3 bases and J by 0 bases, leaving 11 bases between them. CDR1 MDHEN and CDR2 SYDVKM come from the germline V gene. The CDR3 here is CASSLRAIMNTEAFF. In DNA, the CDR3 is TGTGCCAGCAGTTTGAGGGCAATAATGAACACTGAAGCTTTCTTT.

In this sample, this clonotype turned up many times. The rearrangement uses TRBV28 and TRBJ1-5; weak D call: TRBD1 (5 bases). Germline-derived CDR1 and CDR2 are MDHEN and SYDVKM. This CDR3 is 14 amino acids long. Trimming took 3 bases from V and 0 from J, leaving 6 bases between them. In DNA, the CDR3 is TGTGCCAGCAGTTTTCAGGGTAGCAATCAGCCCCAGCATTTT. It codes for CASSFQGSNQPQHF.

This chain uses TRBV5-1 with TRBJ2-3; TRBD2 matches at 14 bases. The CDR3 loop spans 16 amino acids. Germline CDR1 and CDR2: SGHRS and YFSETQ. The trim removed 5 bases at V and 3 bases at J, leaving 5 bases unmatched. The CDR3, as DNA: TGCGCCAGCAGAAAGAGGACTAGCGGGAGGACAGATACGCAGTATTTT. It yields the protein CASRKRTSGRTDTQYF.

The chain recombines TRBV4-3 with TRBJ2-1, with D uncertain. CDR1 and CDR2 (germline): LGHNA, YSLEER. Trimming stripped 0 bases from V and 10 bases from J, with 10 bases between. The CDR3 runs to 13 residues. Here the CDR3 reads CASSQDQGYEQFF. The CDR3 nucleotides read TGCGCCAGCAGCCAAGATCAAGGATACGAGCAGTTCTTC.

The chain employs TRBV7-2 and TRBJ2-5, with 10 bases lining up with TRBD2. The trim removed 3 bases at V and 8 bases at J, leaving 9 bases unmatched. The CDR3 runs 15 residues. Germline-derived CDR1 and CDR2 are SGHTA and FQGNSA. This CDR3 reads CASSFNSGGLITQYF. The CDR3 DNA sequence: TGTGCCAGCAGCTTTAATAGCGGGGGGCTGATAACCCAGTACTTC.

This clonotype came up once. The J gene is TRBJ2-3, the V gene TRBV29-1; 8 bases agree with TRBD1. This CDR3 contains 14 residues. The germline gives CDR1 SQVTM, CDR2 ANQGSEA. Trimming took 6 bases from V and 5 from J; bases not matched to a gene: 10. The CDR3 is CSVLGQGLGDTQYF. DNA of the CDR3: TGCAGCGTCCTAGGACAGGGACTCGGAGATACGCAGTATTTT.

This clonotype has just a few counts. CDR3 amino acids: CASSLSSGKGNTEAFF. Written as DNA, the CDR3 is TGTGCCAGCAGTTTGTCGTCCGGGAAAGGAAACACTGAAGCTTTCTTT. The gene calls are TRBV12-3 or TRBV12-4 and TRBJ1-1; D is unclear. This CDR3 has 16 residues. V dropped 3 bases and J dropped 2 bases, with 16 bases sitting between them.

This chain connects TRBV3-1 to TRBJ2-2; D gene unclear. The CDR3 runs to 19 residues. The germline CDR1 and CDR2 sequences are LGHDT and YNNKEL (reference sequence). Deletions cut 4 bases from V and 6 bases from J, with 27 bases between. CDR3 amino acids: CASSPRSEPLTSMSGELFF. CDR3 sequence (DNA): TGTGCCAGCAGCCCACGATCCGAGCCCCTTACTTCCATGTCCGGGGAGCTGTTTTTT.

Many counts were recorded for this clonotype. The J gene is TRBJ1-1, the V gene TRBV12-3 or TRBV12-4, with D maybe TRBD1 (6 bases). The V gene lost 6 bases and the J gene lost 4 bases, with 18 bases spanning the gap. The CDR3 is 15 amino acids. CDR3 coding DNA: TGTGCCAGCAGACCAAACAGGGTGATGGCCACTGAAGCTTTCTTT. Its protein is CASRPNRVMATEAFF.

This clonotype has only a few counts. CDR3 DNA: TGTGCCAGCAGCATCGACCCAGGGCAGCCCCAGCATTTT. Its protein product is CASSIDPGQPQHF. The chain uses TRBV7-3 and TRBJ1-5; maybe TRBD1 (5 bases). Germline V gene sequence: CDR1 SGHTA, CDR2 FQGTGA. The CDR3 loop spans 13 amino acids. Deletions cut 5 bases from V and 7 bases from J, with 12 bases between.

This clonotype showed up many times. The genes are TRBV7-9 and TRBJ2-4; 9 bases align to TRBD1. The CDR3 length is 15 residues. CDR1 and CDR2 from the germline V gene are SEHNR and FQNEAQ (reference sequence). The V and J ends lost 2 bases and 7 bases, in that order; junction bases with no gene match: 6. DNA of the CDR3: TGTGCCAGCAGCTTAACCGGGACAGGGCTGAACATTCAGTACTTC. Its translation is CASSLTGTGLNIQYF.

This sequence joins TRBV29-1 and TRBJ1-1, with D perhaps matching TRBD1 (5 bases). The V gene lost 7 bases and the J gene lost 5 bases, with 11 bases spanning the gap. The CDR3 loop spans 11 amino acids. Germline-derived CDR1 and CDR2 are SQVTM and ANQGSEA. CDR3 in amino acids: CSAQRGTEAFF. The CDR3 DNA is TGCAGCGCCCAAAGGGGAACTGAAGCTTTCTTT.

The V call is TRBV29-1, the J call TRBJ1-1; a weak D match, TRBD1 (5 bases). CDR1 SQVTM and CDR2 ANQGSEA come from the germline V gene. CDR3 length equals 12 residues. The V end lost 6 bases, the J end lost 11 bases, and 19 bases lay between the germline ends. The CDR3 loop reads CSVRQGPTLAFF. The CDR3 DNA reads as TGCAGCGTCCGGCAGGGACCCACCCTGGCTTTCTTT.